This TCR beta chain comes out of a study of T cell responses to AZD1222 COVID-19 vaccine. On the study more broadly: Recipients boosted at about 4 weeks or about 12 weeks are pooled. The study, taken as a whole, reports: Baseline testing showed seropositivity in only a handful of AZD1222 recipients. Clonal diversity was possibly underestimated, and the donors were mostly white British, with more females.

V lost 0 bases and J lost 7; bases outside the gene matches: 8. Germline V gives CDR1 KGHSH, CDR2 LQKENI. The CDR3 runs to 16 residues. TCRdb's copy holds only in-frame clones and misses some; the assay was immunoSEQ multiplex PCR. This table holds 100,000 to 150,000 clones, roughly 90% found once. With regard to this clone: Its antigen is still unknown.

This specimen was peripheral blood, taken on day 0 of AZD1222 vaccination. The chain links TRBV18 to TRBJ2-1, with 8 nucleotides matching TRBD1. The receptor comes from an adult in good health. The chain's CDR3 is CASSPPDRAISNEQFF. CDR3 nucleotide sequence: TGTGCCAGCTCACCACCGGACAGGGCAATTTCAAATGAGCAGTTCTTC.